A single sample gave rise to the 28 T cell receptor beta chains below, sequenced in a study of glioma-infiltrating T cells. Amplification of TCR alpha and beta CDR3 regions from RNA used iRepertoire nested multiplex PCR. TCRdb fed the multiplex PCR reads into MiXCR, producing one record per CDR3 protein. Of about 380,000 distinct CDR3 sequences in the sample, 35% to 45% are singletons; the top ten hold approximately 12%. The sequenced sample was glioma tissue, nonneoplastic brain tissue, or PBMCs (not recorded which). These receptors all stem from a human donor with low-grade glioma or glioblastoma, undergoing nonglioma brain surgery, or in good health (not recorded which).

This clonotype was counted only a few times. The V call is TRBV7-2, the J call TRBJ2-2, with D hard to call. Germline V gives CDR1 SGHTA, CDR2 FQGNSA. Deletions cut 1 base from V and 2 bases from J, with 5 bases between. The CDR3 contains 14 residues. The CDR3 here is CASSLGINTGELFF. The CDR3 nucleotides read TGTGCCAGCAGCTTAGGGATAAACACCGGGGAGCTGTTTTTT.

This clonotype was detected only a few times. V is TRBV4-2 and J is TRBJ2-1; possible D gene TRBD1, 6 bases. CDR1 LGHNA and CDR2 YNFKEQ come from the germline V gene. V was clipped by 0 bases and J by 3 bases, with 12 bases between them. The CDR3 sequence is 16 residues long. The CDR3 loop reads CASSQDVRGLYNEQFF. The CDR3 nucleotides are TGTGCCAGCAGCCAAGATGTCAGGGGTCTCTACAATGAGCAGTTCTTC.

V gene TRBV27 combines with J gene TRBJ2-7; the D is unclear. Trimming stripped 3 bases from V and 7 bases from J, with 22 bases between. Germline CDR1 MNHEY, CDR2 SMNVEV (reference sequence). This CDR3 region has 16 residues. The CDR3 nucleotides read TGTGCCAGCAGTTTCATCGGGTTTAGCTCCTACAATGAGCAGTACTTC. This codes for CASSFIGFSSYNEQYF.

The chain carries TRBV4-2 and TRBJ2-3; D may be TRBD1 (6 bases). The V gene's germline CDR1 is LGHNA and CDR2 YNFKEQ. This CDR3 contains 16 residues. V was trimmed by 1 base and J by 4 bases, leaving 15 bases between them. As DNA, the CDR3 is TGTGCCAGCAGCCAAGCGGCCAGGGGCCTCGCAGATACGCAGTATTTT. The encoded protein is CASSQAARGLADTQYF.

This chain connects TRBV6-1 to TRBJ1-5; weak D call: TRBD1 (6 bases). CDR3 length: 15 amino acids. V shed 6 bases and J shed 6 bases, with 18 bases lying between them. Germline V gene sequence: CDR1 MNHNS, CDR2 SASEGT. CDR3 residues: CASRWAGEKVQPQHF. CDR3 nucleotides: TGTGCCAGCAGGTGGGCAGGGGAAAAGGTTCAGCCCCAGCATTTT.

The sample holds many counts of this clonotype. This chain uses TRBV28 with TRBJ2-1; possible D gene TRBD1, 6 bases. Trimming took off 5 bases at V and 0 bases at J, with 26 bases between the two ends. The CDR3 sequence is 20 residues long. Per germline, CDR1 MDHEN and CDR2 SYDVKM. The CDR3 spells CASSLSFRDTPTSSYNEQFF. In DNA, the CDR3 is TGTGCCAGCAGTCTCTCCTTCCGGGACACCCCTACGAGCTCCTACAATGAGCAGTTCTTC. Based on the CDR3 plus reference TRBV28 and TRBJ2-1, the full variable domain is DVKVTQSSRYLVKRTGEKVFLECVQDMDHENMFWYRQDPGLGLRLIYFSYDVKMKEKGDIPEGYSVSREKKERFSLILESASTNQTSMYLCASSLSFRDTPTSSYNEQFFGPGTRLTVL.

This clonotype was recorded a few times. The chain couples TRBV6-1 to TRBJ1-1; D is possibly TRBD1 (5 bases). CDR3 length: 14 residues. The germline gives CDR1 MNHNS, CDR2 SASEGT. V lost 5 bases and J lost 9, with 19 bases in between. CDR3 bases: TGTGCCAGCAGTCCCGGAGGACAATTATGGAAAGCTTTCTTT. Protein: CASSPGGQLWKAFF.

The chain carries TRBV4-1 and TRBJ2-1, with TRBD2 matching 14 bases. The CDR3 runs to 16 residues. The junction had 3 bases not matched to a gene; V was cut back by 2 bases and J by 6 bases. Germline V gene data show CDR1 as MGHRA and CDR2 as YSYEKL. The CDR3 nucleotides read TGCGCCAGCAGCCAACCCGGGACTAGCGGGGGCAATGAGCAGTTCTTC. Protein sequence: CASSQPGTSGGNEQFF.

CDR3 in DNA: TGTGCCAGCACTTCTCATCAGGGAGTAAGGACCGGGGAGCTGTTTTTT. Translation gives CASTSHQGVRTGELFF. V is TRBV7-2 and J is TRBJ2-2; TRBD1 or TRBD2 may be the D gene (5 bases each). This CDR3 is 16 amino acids long. Germline V lookup: CDR1 SGHTA, CDR2 FQGNSA. V was trimmed by 7 bases and J by 5 bases, leaving 20 bases between them.

This clonotype was recorded only once. Just one base apart from a much larger clone, this may be a read error. The V gene is TRBV28, the J gene TRBJ1-2; unclear D gene. The CDR3 is made up of 13 amino acids. Germline V CDR1 and CDR2: MDHEN, SYDVKM. The CDR3 nucleotides read TGTGCCAGCTCTTTCACCATTAACTATGGCTACAACTTC. Amino acid sequence: CASSFTINYGYNF.

Concerning this clonotype: One base away lies a much larger clone, so this may be a sequencing read error. This chain connects TRBV12-3 or TRBV12-4 to TRBJ2-3, with 11 bases matching TRBD1. V was pared by 5 bases and J by 8 bases, with 9 bases of the junction left unmatched. This CDR3 is 15 amino acids long. The CDR3 sequence is CASSLMGQGGGTQYF. The CDR3 DNA is TGTGCCAGCAGTCTAATGGGACAGGGGGGAGGTACGCAGTATTTT.

This clonotype was observed a few times. The chain links TRBV19 to TRBJ2-3; D possibly corresponds to TRBD1 (6 bases). This CDR3 is built from 14 residues. Trimming took off 3 bases at V and 4 bases at J, with 11 bases between the two ends. CDR1 LNHDA and CDR2 SQIVND come from the germline V gene (reference sequence). The CDR3 sequence is CASSIQGKSDTQYF. The CDR3 nucleotides are TGTGCCAGTAGTATTCAGGGGAAGTCAGATACGCAGTATTTT.

J is TRBJ2-2 and V is TRBV7-2; 9 nucleotides agree with TRBD2. The V segment lost 6 bases and the J segment 5 bases; nucleotides outside the gene matches: 4. CDR1 and CDR2 from the germline V gene are SGHTA and FQGNSA. The CDR3 runs 14 residues. CDR3 sequence reads: CASRGLAVTGELFF. In nucleotides, the CDR3 is TGTGCCAGCAGGGGACTAGCAGTTACCGGGGAGCTGTTTTTT.

There are a few counts of this clonotype. The chain carries TRBV4-3 and TRBJ2-1, with D possibly matching TRBD2 (5 bases). There are 16 residues in the CDR3. V lost 0 bases to trimming and J lost 5 bases, with 14 bases between them. The germline V gene encodes CDR1 LGHNA and CDR2 YSLEER. This CDR3 reads CASSQEKWRADNEQFF. The CDR3 nucleotides are TGCGCCAGCAGCCAAGAGAAGTGGCGGGCGGACAATGAGCAGTTCTTC.

In its sample, this clonotype was seen many times. This rearrangement joins TRBV20-1 to TRBJ1-1, with 7 bases fitting TRBD1. The CDR3 has 11 residues. The V gene's germline CDR1 is DFQATT and CDR2 SNEGSKA (reference sequence). The CDR3 sequence: CRGTANTEAFF. The CDR3 region has the DNA TGCAGGGGGACAGCTAACACTGAAGCTTTCTTT.

The table lists this clonotype with many counts. CDR3 bases: TGTGCCAGCAGTTTTATTGTGGGACAGGGGGCTTATACGCAGTATTTT. Amino acid sequence: CASSFIVGQGAYTQYF. The V and J genes are TRBV27 and TRBJ2-3; 12 positions match TRBD1. CDR1 and CDR2 from the germline V gene are MNHEY and SMNVEV (reference sequence). J lost 7 bases, V lost 3 bases, and 8 bases had no gene match. The CDR3 contains 16 residues.

The chain combines TRBV6-1 with TRBJ1-4, with TRBD1 matching over 8 bases. CDR3 size: 18 residues. CDR1 and CDR2 (germline): MNHNS, SASEGT. V lost 1 base and J lost 4; bases outside the gene matches: 11. In DNA, the CDR3 is TGTGCCAGCAGTGAAGGGTCACGACCGGGACAGGTTAATGAAAAACTGTTTTTT. This gives the protein CASSEGSRPGQVNEKLFF.

The rearrangement joins TRBV7-3 to TRBJ2-1; TRBD2 is a possible D gene (6 bases). Trimming removed 5 bases from V and 9 bases from J, with 14 bases in between. Germline CDR1 and CDR2: SGHTA and FQGTGA. This CDR3 is 13 amino acids long. Here the CDR3 reads CASSLTSFSEQFF. Written as DNA, the CDR3 is TGTGCCAGCAGCCTGACTAGTTTCAGTGAGCAGTTCTTC.

The gene calls are TRBV27 and TRBJ2-1; 9 bases match TRBD2. The CDR3 sequence is 17 residues long. Per germline, CDR1 MNHEY and CDR2 SMNVEV (reference sequence). Trimming at V came to 2 bases and at J to 16 bases, leaving 21 bases not matched to a gene. The CDR3, as DNA: TGTGCCAGCAGTTTAAGTTCAAGCGGGAGGACCTACAATGAGCTATTCTTC. Residues: CASSLSSSGRTYNELFF.

Concerning this clonotype: A single base separates this from a much larger clone, so it may be a read error. V and J are TRBV7-2 and TRBJ1-5, with D maybe TRBD1 (5 bases). The CDR3 totals 13 residues. Germline CDR1 is SGHTA and CDR2 is FQGNSA. The ends were cut back, 5 bases at V and 7 bases at J, with 12 bases in the middle. For the CDR3, the DNA is TGTGCCAGCAGCGGGGACGAATTCCAGCCCCAGCATTTT. Amino acid sequence: CASSGDEFQPQHF. The entire variable domain, with the rest obtained from reference TRBV7-2 and TRBJ1-5, is as follows: GAGVSQSPSNKVTEKGKDVELRCDPISGHTALYWYRQSLGQGLEFLIYFQGNSAPDKSGLPSDRFSAERTGGSVSTLTIQRTQQEDSAVYLCASSGDEFQPQHFGDGTRLSIL.

The V call is TRBV28, the J call TRBJ1-2, with 9 bases fitting TRBD1. V dropped 6 bases and J dropped 4; count of bases not matched to a gene: 6. The CDR3 has 14 residues. CDR1 is MDHEN and CDR2 is SYDVKM in the germline V gene. The CDR3 region has the DNA TGTGCCAGCAGGACTTACAGGGGGCCCTATGGCTACACCTTC. Protein sequence: CASRTYRGPYGYTF.

This clonotype showed up just a few times. The rearrangement joins TRBV28 to TRBJ2-5, with TRBD1 matching 7 bases. Germline values: CDR1 MDHEN, CDR2 SYDVKM. After removal of 5 bases from V and 7 bases from J, the junction contained 13 bases not matched to a gene. The CDR3 spans 15 residues. The CDR3 nucleotides are TGTGCCAGCAGTCTGATTCGGACAGGCCTCCGGACCCAGTACTTC. Translation gives CASSLIRTGLRTQYF.

As for this clonotype: Given a far larger clone just one base away, this is likely a sequencing read error. The chain couples TRBV28 to TRBJ1-1; no definite D call. The CDR3 sequence is 12 residues long. Deletions cut 6 bases from V and 4 bases from J, with 9 bases between. In germline, CDR1 is MDHEN, CDR2 SYDVKM. The CDR3 bases are TGTGCCAGCAGCGTTGGAACCACTGAAGCTTTCTTT. This encodes CASSVGTTEAFF.

This rearrangement joins TRBV3-1 to TRBJ1-6; D is uncertain. V was clipped by 2 bases and J by 7 bases, with 9 bases between them. Germline V gene sequence: CDR1 LGHDT, CDR2 YNNKEL (reference sequence). The CDR3 extends over 14 amino acids. The CDR3 reads CASSQTDSNSPLHF. CDR3 sequence (DNA): TGTGCCAGCAGCCAAACGGACTCAAATTCACCCCTCCACTTT. The full variable domain, its missing parts supplied by reference TRBV3-1 and TRBJ1-6, is DTAVSQTPKYLVTQMGNDKSIKCEQNLGHDTMYWYKQDSKKFLKIMFSYNNKELIINETVPNRFSPKSPDKAHLNLHINSLELGDSAVYFCASSQTDSNSPLHFGNGTRLTVT.

V usage is TRBV20-1 and J usage is TRBJ2-1; D remains ambiguous. With 4 bases removed from V and 3 bases from J, the gap between germline ends came to 13 bases. The germline CDR1 and CDR2 sequences are DFQATT and SNEGSKA (reference sequence). The CDR3 consists of 14 residues. DNA for the CDR3: TGCAGTGCTACCCTTGGGCGCTACTACAATGAGCAGTTCTTC. Translating gives CSATLGRYYNEQFF.

As to this clonotype: In this CDR3 the conserved last residue, phenylalanine or tryptophan, is missing, so a read error is likely. The chain uses TRBV11-2 and TRBJ2-1; D may be TRBD2 (6 bases). This CDR3 spans 14 amino acids. V was shortened by 0 bases and J by 6 bases, with 9 bases between the two germline ends. Germline CDR1 is SGHAT and CDR2 is FQNNGV. For the CDR3, the DNA is TGTGCCAGCAGCTTAGACTGGGGACTCAATGAGCAGTTCTCC. Translation: CASSLDWGLNEQFS.

The J gene is TRBJ2-1, the V gene TRBV28, with TRBD2 matching over 8 bases. V lost 2 bases and J lost 10; bases outside the gene matches: 7. Germline V CDR1 and CDR2: MDHEN, SYDVKM. This CDR3 region has 14 residues. CDR3 sequence (DNA): TGTGCCAGCAGTTTAGCAGGACTAGCCTACGAGCAGTTCTTC. As protein: CASSLAGLAYEQFF.

This rearrangement joins TRBV7-2 to TRBJ2-1, with D hard to call. Trimming took off 7 bases at V and 8 bases at J, with 9 bases between the two ends. From germline, CDR1 is SGHTA and CDR2 FQGNSA. The CDR3 length is 11 residues. The CDR3 here is CASTAYHEQFF. The CDR3 nucleotides read TGTGCCAGCACGGCGTATCATGAGCAGTTCTTC.